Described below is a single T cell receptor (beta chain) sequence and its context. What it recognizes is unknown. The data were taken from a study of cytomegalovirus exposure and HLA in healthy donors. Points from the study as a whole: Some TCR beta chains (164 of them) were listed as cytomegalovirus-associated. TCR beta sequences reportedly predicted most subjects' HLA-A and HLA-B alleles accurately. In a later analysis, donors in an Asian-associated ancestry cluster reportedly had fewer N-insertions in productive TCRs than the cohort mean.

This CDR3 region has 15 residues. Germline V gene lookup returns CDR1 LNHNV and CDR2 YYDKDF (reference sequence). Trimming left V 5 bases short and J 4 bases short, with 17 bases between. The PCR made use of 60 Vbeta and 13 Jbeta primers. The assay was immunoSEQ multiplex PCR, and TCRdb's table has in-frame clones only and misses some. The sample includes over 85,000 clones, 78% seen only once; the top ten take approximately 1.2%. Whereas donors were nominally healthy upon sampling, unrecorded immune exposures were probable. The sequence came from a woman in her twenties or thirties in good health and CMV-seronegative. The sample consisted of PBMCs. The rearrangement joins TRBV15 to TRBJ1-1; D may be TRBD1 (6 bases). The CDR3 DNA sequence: TGTGCCACCAGCGTTCTGCAGGGGATTGGCACTGAAGCTTTCTTT. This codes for CATSVLQGIGTEAFF. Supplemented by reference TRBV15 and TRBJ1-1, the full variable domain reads DAMVIQNPRYQVTQFGKPVTLSCSQTLNHNVMYWYQQKSSQAPKLLFHYYDKDFNNEADTPDNFQSRRPNTSFCFLDIRSPGLGDTAMYLCATSVLQGIGTEAFFGQGTRLTVV.